Presented here are 24 T cell receptor beta chains from one specimen sequenced in a study of T cells in Graves' hyperthyroidism and ophthalmopathy. Amplified TCR beta CDR3 regions came from RNA transcripts. First-round RT-PCR of the TCR CDR3 relied on the HTBI primer set. TCRdb re-derived calls from the multiplex PCR reads in MiXCR, one entry per CDR3 protein. The table includes about 480,000 distinct CDR3 sequences, approximately 15% detected once. Sequencing used blood. Every receptor here comes from a woman aged 18-35 years with Graves' hyperthyroidism.

This clonotype was observed many times. The chain uses TRBV5-6 and TRBJ1-5; D gene ambiguous. This CDR3 is built from 16 residues. Germline V CDR1 and CDR2: SGHDT, YYEEEE. Trimming shortened V by 0 bases and J by 2 bases, and 12 bases separated the two germline ends. As DNA, the CDR3 is TGTGCCAGCAGCTTGGCCCCGGGTAGGGGCAATCAGCCCCAGCATTTT. Translation: CASSLAPGRGNQPQHF.

There are many counts of this clonotype. The chain links TRBV29-1 to TRBJ2-7; 8 bases are a match to TRBD2. Germline lookup yields CDR1 SQVTM and CDR2 ANQGSEA. V dropped 3 bases and J dropped 0; count of bases not matched to a gene: 7. This CDR3 is built from 15 residues. CDR3 amino acids: CSVEGLAGISYEQYF. The CDR3 nucleotides read TGCAGCGTTGAGGGGCTAGCGGGTATCTCCTACGAGCAGTACTTC.

This clonotype was found many times. The chain employs TRBV5-1 and TRBJ1-1; TRBD1 might be the D (5 bases). The CDR3 loop spans 12 amino acids. The germline CDR1 and CDR2 sequences are SGHRS and YFSETQ. Between the trimmed V and J ends, which lost 5 bases and 3 bases, there was a span of 8 bases. The CDR3 bases are TGCGCCAGCAGACTGGGGGACACTGAAGCTTTCTTT. This gives the protein CASRLGDTEAFF.

This clonotype was seen repeatedly, ten times or more. The rearrangement links TRBV3-1 to TRBJ2-4, with D unclear. CDR1 and CDR2 from the germline V gene are LGHDT and YNNKEL (reference sequence). This CDR3 is built from 15 residues. V lost 4 bases, J lost 1 base, and 11 bases lay in between. The CDR3 loop is CASSPRTAAKNIQYF. Here the CDR3 DNA reads TGTGCCAGCAGCCCAAGAACTGCGGCCAAAAACATTCAGTACTTC.

This clonotype has at least ten counts. The V gene is TRBV12-3 or TRBV12-4, the J gene TRBJ2-7; no clear D. The V end was cut by 6 bases, the J end by 4 bases, with 10 bases between. The CDR3 totals 12 residues. CDR3 loop: CASSPNPYEQYF. The CDR3 DNA reads as TGTGCCAGCAGCCCTAACCCATACGAGCAGTACTTC.

This clonotype was seen ten or more times. CDR3 in amino acids: CASIPRSGQGEGTNEKLFF. The CDR3 coding sequence is TGTGCCAGCATCCCCCGGTCCGGACAGGGGGAAGGAACTAATGAAAAACTGTTTTTT. This rearrangement joins TRBV7-9 to TRBJ1-4; 10 positions match TRBD1. There are 19 residues in the CDR3. Looked up from germline, CDR1 is SEHNR and CDR2 is FQNEAQ (reference sequence). V lost 7 bases to trimming and J lost 1 base; unmatched junction nucleotides: 15.

The V gene is TRBV29-1, the J gene TRBJ1-5; D ambiguous. Germline lookup yields CDR1 SQVTM and CDR2 ANQGSEA. V dropped 4 bases and J dropped 0 bases, with 19 bases sitting between them. The CDR3 totals 17 residues. The CDR3 DNA sequence: TGCAGCGTTGGACCCCCCGTGAGGCCCCATAGCAATCAGCCCCAGCATTTT. This codes for CSVGPPVRPHSNQPQHF.

The sample holds many counts of this clonotype. J is TRBJ1-5 and V is TRBV6-5, with 7 bases lining up with TRBD1. The germline gives CDR1 MNHEY, CDR2 SVGAGI. This CDR3 has 14 amino acids. Germline trimming cut 2 bases from V and 9 bases from J; bases unmatched to any gene: 7. CDR3 sequence: CASSYGQGEGPQHF. CDR3 coding DNA: TGTGCCAGCAGTTACGGGCAGGGGGAAGGGCCCCAGCATTTT.

This clonotype was counted ten times or more. The rearrangement links TRBV6-2 or TRBV6-3 to TRBJ2-7; weak D call: TRBD2 (6 bases). Germline V gene lookup returns CDR1 MNHEY and CDR2 SVGEGT. V shed 2 bases and J shed 6 bases, with 14 bases lying between them. The CDR3 covers 14 residues. The chain's CDR3 is CASSYDRVGGEQYV. The CDR3 DNA reads TGTGCCAGCAGTTACGACCGCGTGGGGGGCGAGCAGTACGTC.

The chain is built from TRBV2 and TRBJ2-7; D is unclear. V shed 6 bases and J shed 3 bases, with 12 bases lying between them. This CDR3 has 13 residues. Germline V gene lookup returns CDR1 SNHLY and CDR2 FYNNEI. The CDR3 DNA is TGTGCCAGCAGAAAGGACGGATACTACGAGCAGTACTTC. Translating it yields CASRKDGYYEQYF.

This clonotype was seen repeatedly, ten times or more. This rearrangement joins TRBV30 to TRBJ2-2; D may match TRBD1 or TRBD2 (5 bases each). Germline-derived CDR1 and CDR2 are GTSNPN and SVGIG (reference sequence). This CDR3 region has 12 residues. CDR3: CATGQLTGELFF. CDR3 sequence (DNA): TGTGCTACGGGGCAGCTAACCGGGGAGCTGTTTTTT.

This clonotype has at least ten counts. The rearrangement joins TRBV11-3 to TRBJ2-1; D may match TRBD1 or TRBD2 (5 bases each). Trimming removed 6 bases from V and 3 bases from J, with 15 bases in between. The CDR3 has 15 amino acids. The germline V gene encodes CDR1 SGHNT and CDR2 YENEEA. The DNA for the CDR3 is TGTGCCAGCAGTCTCGGGGACGGACACTACAATGAGCAGTTCTTC. Protein sequence: CASSLGDGHYNEQFF.

This clonotype was counted at least ten times. The V call is TRBV12-3 or TRBV12-4, the J call TRBJ2-4, with D uncertain. Trimming pared 2 bases from V and 1 base from J, leaving 9 bases between. The CDR3 is made up of 15 amino acids. CDR3 coding DNA: TGTGCCAGCAGTTTATCCCCTGCCGCCAAAAACATTCAGTACTTC. Residues: CASSLSPAAKNIQYF.

This clonotype was seen ten or more times. The chain employs TRBV20-1 and TRBJ1-5; TRBD1 matches 7 bases. This CDR3 contains 14 residues. Trimming took 1 base from V and 7 from J; bases not matched to a gene: 7. Germline CDR1 is DFQATT and CDR2 is SNEGSKA (reference sequence). Here the CDR3 reads CSARAGSGGQPQHF. As DNA, the CDR3 is TGCAGTGCTAGAGCTGGGTCAGGGGGACAGCCCCAGCATTTT.

The V call is TRBV9, the J call TRBJ2-1; TRBD2 matches 11 bases. The germline V gene has CDR1 SGDLS and CDR2 YYNGEE. CDR3 length: 15 residues. J gave up 6 bases and V 1 base, and 3 bases lay outside the gene matches. The chain's CDR3 is CASSVTSGSFNEQFF. The CDR3 DNA follows: TGTGCCAGCAGCGTAACTAGCGGGAGTTTCAATGAGCAGTTCTTC.

This clonotype was picked up many times. The rearrangement uses TRBV15 and TRBJ2-5; 8 nucleotides agree with TRBD2. V lost 0 bases to trimming and J lost 13 bases; unmatched junction nucleotides: 7. There are 13 residues in the CDR3. Germline CDR1 LNHNV, CDR2 YYDKDF (reference sequence). CDR3 sequence reads: CATSREGLGQWYF. CDR3 nucleotides: TGTGCCACCAGCAGAGAGGGACTAGGCCAGTGGTACTTC.

The table lists this clonotype with many counts. The V gene is TRBV29-1, the J gene TRBJ2-1, with 8 bases identical to TRBD2. V trimming: 8 bases; J trimming: 7 bases; junction bases outside the gene matches: 10. Germline values: CDR1 SQVTM, CDR2 ANQGSEA. The CDR3 runs 13 residues. The CDR3 region has the DNA TGCAGCTCTGAGGCGGGCGGGGGGAATGAGCAGTTCTTC. Residues: CSSEAGGGNEQFF.

The chain couples TRBV19 to TRBJ2-7, with a weak D call TRBD2 (5 bases). The CDR3 extends over 13 amino acids. V lost 8 bases and J 1 base, leaving 12 bases between the germline ends. Germline V CDR1 and CDR2: LNHDA, SQIVND (reference sequence). In DNA, the CDR3 is TGTGCCAGTCGGCCGGGGTCATCCTACGAGCAGTACTTC. Translating gives CASRPGSSYEQYF.

The gene calls are TRBV19 and TRBJ2-1, with 11 nucleotides matching TRBD2. The CDR3 covers 15 residues. CDR1 is LNHDA and CDR2 is SQIVND in the germline V gene (reference sequence). Germline trimming cut 4 bases from V and 6 bases from J; bases unmatched to any gene: 5. The CDR3 region has the DNA TGTGCCAGTAGTACCCTAGCGGGAGGTCGCAATGAGCAGTTCTTC. This gives the protein CASSTLAGGRNEQFF.

This clonotype was recorded at least ten times. The chain joins TRBV2 to TRBJ2-2; 8 bases map to TRBD1. Looked up from germline, CDR1 is SNHLY and CDR2 is FYNNEI. This CDR3 is 14 amino acids long. The V and J ends lost 3 bases and 4 bases, in that order; junction bases with no gene match: 1. The CDR3 nucleotides read TGTGCCAGCAGTGAGGACAGGGCCACCGGGGAGCTGTTTTTT. Its protein product is CASSEDRATGELFF.

This clonotype was recorded many times. V gene TRBV7-8 combines with J gene TRBJ2-1; 15 bases map to TRBD2. The CDR3 contains 19 residues. V shed 4 bases and J 6 bases; nucleotides not matched to a gene: 13. CDR1 and CDR2 from the germline V gene are SGHVS and FQNEAQ. DNA of the CDR3: TGTGCCAGCAGCTCGACCGCGTGGACTAGCGGGAGGGCCGGCAATGAGCAGTTCTTC. Translating it yields CASSSTAWTSGRAGNEQFF.

This clonotype appeared many times. The chain couples TRBV28 to TRBJ1-2, with D tentatively TRBD1 (5 bases). The CDR3 runs 14 residues. Trimming left V 1 base short and J 4 bases short, with 10 bases between. CDR1 is MDHEN, CDR2 SYDVKM, per germline. For the CDR3, the DNA is TGTGCCAGCAGTTTATTGGGGAGGGGCTATGGCTACACCTTC. Its protein product is CASSLLGRGYGYTF.

V gene TRBV5-1 combines with J gene TRBJ2-7, with 9 bases lining up with TRBD1. V shed 4 bases and J 4 bases; nucleotides not matched to a gene: 6. The CDR3 covers 14 residues. Germline V gives CDR1 SGHRS, CDR2 YFSETQ. The DNA for the CDR3 is TGCGCCAGCAGCCTGGGACAGGGCCTATACGAGCAGTACTTC. Translation: CASSLGQGLYEQYF.

The V gene is TRBV27, the J gene TRBJ2-4; 7 positions agree with TRBD2. Germline CDR1 and CDR2: MNHEY and SMNVEV (reference sequence). J was trimmed by 2 bases and V by 5 bases; bases with no gene match: 12. This CDR3 is built from 17 residues. The chain's CDR3 is CASSPLPPRESKNIQYF. Here the CDR3 DNA reads TGTGCCAGCAGTCCCCTCCCCCCGCGGGAGTCCAAAAACATTCAGTACTTC.